The clone carrying this T cell receptor (beta chain) was found once. Its antigen remains unknown. The data belong to a study of cytomegalovirus exposure and HLA in healthy donors. Notes on the study in general: Earlier analysis looked at TCR beta V segments, and most were productive about 87% or about 30% of the time.

Both 60 Vbeta primers and 13 Jbeta primers went into the PCR. The data were produced by immunoSEQ multiplex PCR, yet TCRdb's version contains in-frame clones alone and is incomplete. The sample carries about 68,000 clones, approximately 80% recorded once. The sample comprised PBMCs. The clonotype comes from a human donor in good health.

DNA of the CDR3: TGTGCCATCAGTCCCAGCATGACGGACAGAACTTTTTTATCTCAGCCCCAGCATTTT. The encoded protein is CAISPSMTDRTFLSQPQHF. The chain combines TRBV10-3 with TRBJ1-5, with a weak D call TRBD1 (6 bases). Germline CDR1 and CDR2: ENHRY and SYGVKD. Trimming stripped 5 bases from V and 6 bases from J, with 29 bases between. This CDR3 is built from 19 residues.